The entry below gives a single T cell receptor beta chain sequence along with its context. Its antigen remains unknown. The study ran its PCR with 60 Vbeta and 13 Jbeta primers. Measured with immunoSEQ multiplex PCR; TCRdb has only the in-frame clones, and not every one. The sample includes 100,000 to 150,000 clones, 75% to 85% of them seen just once. This record belongs to a study of cytomegalovirus exposure and HLA in healthy donors. Overall study results and limits: Productive status was seen about 87% or about 30% of the time for most TCR beta V segments in an earlier analysis. Sequencing likely caused a cluster of highly shared sequence variants. According to a later analysis, donors in an Asian-associated ancestry cluster reportedly had fewer N-insertions than the roughly 670-donor mean. Reportedly, HLA-A and HLA-B alleles of most subjects were accurately predicted from TCR beta.

V gave up 2 bases and J gave up 5 bases; unmatched junction bases: 3. The CDR3 covers 14 residues. Germline CDR1 is SGHVS and CDR2 is FQNEAQ. Input material: PBMCs. The J gene is TRBJ2-1, the V gene TRBV7-8; 7 nucleotides align to TRBD2. The TCR sequence derives from a man between 18 and 29 years old in good health and CMV-seronegative. The DNA of the CDR3 is TGTGCCAGCAGCTTACGGCGGGGGAACAATGAGCAGTTCTTC. Translating gives CASSLRRGNNEQFF.